This T cell receptor (beta chain) was documented in a study of shared clonotypes between healthy human individuals (dated by TCRdb to 2018 to 2021). In terms of the full investigation: The cohort included three men and a couple of women between 18 and 49 years of age. For each donor, CD4 naive and CD4 memory were each given three plates, CD8 naive was given two plates, and CD8 memory was given one plate. Between about 0.85 and 10 billion PBMCs per donor were obtained by leukapheresis. The study deeply sequenced blood TCR repertoires of about 5 healthy adults to estimate repertoire size and the extent of clonotype sharing between individuals. To increase sequencing depth and limit assay-specific biases, TCR repertoire library preparation and sequencing were carried out by different laboratories using diverse techniques.

This clone was recorded once. Its antigen is unknown. No much larger clone is present one base from it, and per-base qualities are unavailable. Overall study results and their limits: Sampling was restricted to blood, and TCR repertoires in tissues likely differ from the TCR repertoires found in blood. Because the study included a small number of donors, the genetic and exposure-history diversity represented was limited. Higher generation probabilities were observed for clonotypes shared by all four sorted-subset donors than for non-shared clonotypes. When four donors were compared, the shared fraction of clonotypes was about 5.5% for naive CD4, around 3.6% for naive CD8, roughly 2.5% for memory CD4, and 0.35% to 0.4% for memory CD8. Rarefaction of sorted-subset datasets indicated incomplete sequencing despite the large sequencing depth. Larger estimated clonotype richness was generally found for naive subsets than for memory subsets. Based on pairwise subsampling, the degree of clonotype sharing among donors was expected to be affected by sequencing depth.

Using the deep immunoSEQ assay, TCR CDR3 regions were amplified from genomic DNA by multiplex PCR. Genomic DNA extracted from each cell subset was distributed evenly over all wells of several immunoSEQ 96-well plates, and each plate served as one replicate. For sorted subsets, roughly 200 ng genomic DNA, equal to tens of thousands of T cell genomes, was loaded into each replicate PCR. Purified libraries were measured with a Qubit 3.0 fluorometer, size-checked on a Bioanalyzer 2100, and measured again with the KAPA Library Quantification kit. Every immunoSEQ 96-well plate was sequenced on a separate single-read 150-cycle Illumina NextSeq 550 flow cell. Per the original workflow: Because the immunoSEQ output held only junctional sequences and lacked quality scores, the filtering could not match the filtering applied to full-length reads. To assign V/J genes and CDR3, sequences were annotated against IMGT germline references using PyIR, a Python wrapper for IgBLAST v1.9. Any read was removed if the V/J assignment was weak (E-value above 1e-6), the CDR3 was missing, or the read contained stop codons, out-of-frame junctions, or ambiguous translated residues. V3J clonotypes were defined as sequences sharing an identical inferred V gene, J gene, and CDR3 amino acid sequence. Percentage overlap between repertoires was calculated by dividing the number of shared unique clonotypes by the size of the smaller repertoire. Three approaches were used to assess repertoire richness: RTK rarefaction, the Chao1 estimator, and Recon v2.1 estimates of unobserved clonotypes. Generation probabilities for all TCRbeta clonotypes obtained by the gDNA method from a few donors were computed using OLGA. TCRdb provides this immuneACCESS table in a form limited to in-frame rearrangements. Some clones are lacking; in checked studies, under half of them reflect an unresolved V gene, and why the rest are absent is not known. V and J calls and clone size are copied from that table; D and trimming were computed from the DNA. For this sample there are millions of clones; under 95% appear just once. Jointly, the top ten make up under 2% of the sample.

CD8 naive samples were CD45RO-negative cells positively selected for CCR7, giving a CD45RA+CCR7+ population that excluded TemRA cells. Donors were healthy HIV-negative adults with no recently reported acute infections or vaccinations. All donors were Caucasian adults living in Nashville, Tennessee, USA. Blood was obtained by leukapheresis, after which PBMCs were separated by Ficoll-Histopaque density gradient centrifugation and cryopreserved in liquid nitrogen vapor phase. Analytical flow cytometry was used to check the purity and quantity of every magnetically sorted T cell population. From each sorted fraction, genomic DNA was isolated and quantified by UV absorbance on a Nanodrop 2000c. Between the V and J ends, shortened by 2 bases and 4 bases respectively, the junction contains 10 bases. The CDR3, from cysteine to phenylalanine, totals 13 residues. Only the CDR3 portion is preserved as DNA: 39 bases, with reading frame beginning at the first base. The germline V gene (reference sequence) provides CDR1 GTSNPN and CDR2 SVGIG.

The chain uses TRBV30 and TRBJ2-3; TRBD1 is possibly the D segment (5 matching bases). Source material: naive CD8+ T cells from PBMCs. In light of the paper, this sample's cell subset or site label describes: CD45RA+CCR7+. This sequence was found in a man between 18 and 29 years old in good health. Some clones in this sample may be carry-over from other donors' samples. CDR3 region: CAWSSQGPDTQYF. The bases read TGTGCCTGGAGTTCCCAGGGCCCAGATACGCAGTATTTT.